The next 18 T cell receptor beta chains were all read from a single sample in a study of T cell changes during pregnancy in multiple sclerosis. Sequencing used immunoSEQ multiplex PCR; TCRdb keeps in-frame clones, though not all of them. The sample consists of about 50,000 clones, 94% of them appearing once. Specimen: CD8+ T cells from peripheral blood mononuclear cells, collected before pregnancy. These receptors all come from a female donor with multiple sclerosis, enrolled in a pregnancy study.

The chain employs TRBV29-1 and TRBJ2-7; 9 positions match TRBD1. The CDR3 is made up of 13 amino acids. With 6 bases clipped from V and 5 bases from J, the junction kept 8 bases outside the gene matches. The germline gives CDR1 SQVTM, CDR2 ANQGSEA. The DNA of the CDR3 is TGCAGCGTCGTGACAGGGGGTCCCGACGAGCAGTACTTC. It translates to CSVVTGGPDEQYF.

The chain uses TRBV27 and TRBJ1-2; 7 nucleotides line up with TRBD1. With V trimmed by 5 bases and J by 3 bases, 15 bases remained unmatched. The CDR3 is 17 residues long. Germline loops: CDR1 MNHEY, CDR2 SMNVEV (reference sequence). CDR3 amino acids: CASSDRDRIPPYYGYTF. CDR3 coding DNA: TGTGCCAGCAGTGACCGGGACAGAATACCGCCCTACTATGGCTACACCTTC.

J is TRBJ2-1 and V is TRBV7-6, with a tentative D call TRBD2 (6 bases). The CDR3 has 16 residues. CDR1 is SGHVS, CDR2 FNYEAQ, per germline. Trimming took 5 bases from V and 6 from J, leaving 20 bases between them. Written as DNA, the CDR3 is TGTGCCAGCAGCCATGGGACCGGGGAGGTGGGCAATGAGCAGTTCTTC. Its protein product is CASSHGTGEVGNEQFF.

The chain links TRBV27 to TRBJ1-1, with a tentative D call TRBD1 (6 bases). With 3 bases removed from V and 2 bases from J, the gap between germline ends came to 10 bases. This CDR3 is 14 amino acids long. Germline assignment: CDR1 MNHEY and CDR2 SMNVEV (reference sequence). This CDR3 reads CASSFGTPNTEAFF. DNA of the CDR3: TGTGCCAGCAGTTTCGGGACACCAAACACTGAAGCTTTCTTT.

V is TRBV11-2 and J is TRBJ2-1, with D tentatively TRBD2 (5 bases). The ends were cut back, 7 bases at V and 4 bases at J, with 17 bases in the middle. This CDR3 region has 15 residues. Per germline, CDR1 SGHAT and CDR2 FQNNGV. In DNA, the CDR3 is TGTGCCAGCATACCCCAGCGGAACTTATACAATGAGCAGTTCTTC. The encoded protein is CASIPQRNLYNEQFF.

With regard to this clone: The same CDR3 arises from other DNA sequences in this sample as well. V is TRBV6-4 and J is TRBJ2-3; 11 nucleotides agree with TRBD1. V was pared by 2 bases and J by 3 bases, with 1 base of the junction left unmatched. The germline V gene has CDR1 MRHNA and CDR2 SNTAGT. This CDR3 has 15 amino acids. The CDR3 loop reads CASSDGTGGTDTQYF. The DNA of the CDR3 is TGTGCCAGCAGTGACGGGACAGGGGGAACAGATACGCAGTATTTT.

The rearrangement uses TRBV27 and TRBJ1-2, with 11 bases matching TRBD1. The CDR3 has 15 residues. The germline V gene encodes CDR1 MNHEY and CDR2 SMNVEV (reference sequence). Trimming removed 5 bases from V and 5 bases from J; junction bases left unmatched: 7. In nucleotides, the CDR3 is TGTGCCAGCAGTCCCCGGACAGGGGGCCGATATGGCTACACCTTC. This gives the protein CASSPRTGGRYGYTF.

The CDR3 sequence is CASSRTGSYEQYF. CDR3 nucleotide sequence: TGTGCCAGCAGTAGGACAGGGTCCTACGAGCAGTACTTC. V gene TRBV2 combines with J gene TRBJ2-7, with 8 nucleotides matching TRBD1. The CDR3 totals 13 residues. Germline V gene lookup returns CDR1 SNHLY and CDR2 FYNNEI. The trim removed 5 bases at V and 1 base at J, leaving 1 base unmatched.

The chain joins TRBV6-4 to TRBJ2-2; weak D call: TRBD1 (6 bases). Germline V gene data show CDR1 as MRHNA and CDR2 as SNTAGT. V shed 6 bases and J shed 1 base, with 12 bases lying between them. The CDR3 is 15 residues long. The CDR3, as DNA: TGTGCCAGCAGCCCCGGGACACTGAACACCGGGGAGCTGTTTTTT. This gives the protein CASSPGTLNTGELFF.

This chain joins TRBV28 and TRBJ2-7, with 7 nucleotides matching TRBD1. Looked up from germline, CDR1 is MDHEN and CDR2 is SYDVKM. The ends lost 5 bases at V and 6 bases at J; junction bases unmatched: 13. The CDR3 extends over 15 amino acids. The CDR3 region is CASSTRQGSIGEQYF. In DNA form, the CDR3 reads TGTGCCAGCAGTACCAGACAGGGAAGTATTGGCGAGCAGTACTTC. Full variable domain (missing parts from reference TRBV28 and TRBJ2-7): DVKVTQSSRYLVKRTGEKVFLECVQDMDHENMFWYRQDPGLGLRLIYFSYDVKMKEKGDIPEGYSVSREKKERFSLILESASTNQTSMYLCASSTRQGSIGEQYFGPGTRLTVT.

J is TRBJ2-2 and V is TRBV9, with 8 bases lining up with TRBD2. V dropped 4 bases and J dropped 8; count of bases not matched to a gene: 13. The CDR3 sequence is 16 residues long. Germline CDR1 and CDR2: SGDLS and YYNGEE. The CDR3 spells CASSTHGGAPGGELFF. DNA for the CDR3: TGTGCCAGCAGCACTCACGGGGGGGCCCCGGGAGGGGAGCTGTTTTTT.

The V and J genes are TRBV7-6 and TRBJ2-1, with TRBD2 identical over 13 bases. The V gene's germline CDR1 is SGHVS and CDR2 FNYEAQ. The V gene end was trimmed by 2 bases and the J gene end by 7 bases; junction bases not matched to a gene: 5. The CDR3 covers 16 residues. The chain's CDR3 is CASSLRTSGSMNEQFF. CDR3 nucleotide sequence: TGTGCCAGCAGCTTACGGACTAGCGGGAGTATGAATGAGCAGTTCTTC. The entire variable domain, with the rest obtained from reference TRBV7-6 and TRBJ2-1, is as follows: GAGVSQSPRYKVTKRGQDVALRCDPISGHVSLYWYRQALGQGPEFLTYFNYEAQQDKSGLPNDRFSAERPEGSISTLTIQRTEQRDSAMYRCASSLRTSGSMNEQFFGPGTRLTVL.

The genes are TRBV7-2 and TRBJ2-5; 12 bases align to TRBD2. Germline trimming cut 4 bases from V and 5 bases from J; bases unmatched to any gene: 5. CDR1 and CDR2 from the germline V gene are SGHTA and FQGNSA. This CDR3 has 15 amino acids. The CDR3 DNA is TGTGCCAGCAGCTCTACTAGCGGGAGGAGGGAGACCCAGTACTTC. Amino acid sequence: CASSSTSGRRETQYF.

This clone has a count of ten or more. This rearrangement joins TRBV7-9 to TRBJ2-7, with D perhaps matching TRBD2 (5 bases). The CDR3 is 14 residues long. Per the germline V gene, CDR1 is SEHNR and CDR2 is FQNEAQ (reference sequence). Deletions cut 4 bases from V and 0 bases from J, with 10 bases between. The CDR3 reads CASSSDFLSYEQYF. The CDR3 bases are TGTGCCAGCAGCTCGGACTTCCTCTCCTACGAGCAGTACTTC.

The chain carries TRBV28 and TRBJ1-5; D possibly corresponds to TRBD1 (5 bases). This CDR3 is built from 19 residues. V dropped 5 bases and J dropped 1 base, with 24 bases sitting between them. Germline CDR1 is MDHEN and CDR2 is SYDVKM. CDR3 nucleotide sequence: TGTGCCAGCAGTCTCTCGGGACCCTTCAGCGGGAGGAGCAATCAGCCCCAGCATTTT. Its protein is CASSLSGPFSGRSNQPQHF.

The chain recombines TRBV4-1 with TRBJ1-1; D remains unclear. This CDR3 comprises 15 residues. V dropped 0 bases and J dropped 1 base, with 9 bases sitting between them. Per the germline V gene, CDR1 is MGHRA and CDR2 is YSYEKL. The CDR3, as DNA: TGCGCCAGCAGCCAAGATGTGGCCCAGAACACTGAAGCTTTCTTT. This sequence encodes CASSQDVAQNTEAFF.

The gene calls are TRBV28 and TRBJ1-2, with TRBD1 matching over 7 bases. This CDR3 spans 13 amino acids. V was clipped by 5 bases and J by 4 bases; unmatched bases: 4. The germline CDR1 and CDR2 sequences are MDHEN and SYDVKM. The CDR3, as DNA: TGTGCCAGCAGTCCCCCAGGGGGCTATGGCTACACCTTC. Protein: CASSPPGGYGYTF.

The chain recombines TRBV7-9 with TRBJ2-7, with 13 nucleotides matching TRBD2. Germline CDR1 is SEHNR and CDR2 is FQNEAQ (reference sequence). CDR3 size: 19 residues. J gave up 0 bases and V 3 bases, and 11 bases lay outside the gene matches. CDR3 sequence (DNA): TGTGCCAGCAGCTTTGGAGGGGGTTGGACTAGCGGGAGCTCCTACGAGCAGTACTTC. Translation: CASSFGGGWTSGSSYEQYF.